This T cell receptor (beta chain) is from a study of blood T cell repertoires in COVID-19. Authors' methods: Scientists estimated how many nucleated cells there were by amplifying reference gene primers. TCRdb's copy holds only in-frame clones and misses some; the assay was immunoSEQ multiplex PCR. V and J calls and clone size are given by that table; D and trimming were obtained from the DNA. Among approximately 190,000 clones, roughly 80% were seen once, and the ten largest hold around 6.5%. The CDR3 runs to 13 residues. V shed 6 bases and J shed 10 bases, with 16 bases lying between them. Germline lookup yields CDR1 MNHEY and CDR2 SVGAGI.

The sequencing sample was made of peripheral blood. This receptor was identified in a woman aged 40 to 50 with acute or convalescent COVID-19. The chain carries TRBV6-5 and TRBJ2-1; D is perhaps TRBD2 (6 bases). The CDR3, as DNA: TGTGCCAGCAGGGGGGGTTCGGCCACGGAGCAGTTCTTC. Encoded protein: CASRGGSATEQFF.